These 10 T cell receptor beta chains share one sample of origin, sequenced in a study of blood T cell repertoires in COVID-19. Profiled with immunoSEQ multiplex PCR; TCRdb holds only in-frame clones, not every one. Counted here are about 110,000 clones, roughly 85% occurring once; the ten biggest clones make up approximately 16%. What was sequenced was peripheral blood. These receptor sequences come from a woman aged 80 or older with active or convalescent COVID-19.

The CDR3 DNA sequence: TGTGCCAGCAGCCCCCCCTACGACAGCCTTGGCTACACCTTC. This encodes CASSPPYDSLGYTF. J is TRBJ1-2 and V is TRBV7-9; TRBD1 is a possible D gene (5 bases). Between the trimmed V and J ends, which lost 5 bases and 7 bases, there was a span of 17 bases. The CDR3 is 14 amino acids. Germline V CDR1 and CDR2: SEHNR, FQNEAQ (reference sequence).

A few counts support this clone. The chain recombines TRBV7-9 with TRBJ2-3; TRBD2 might be the D (6 bases). The germline V gene has CDR1 SEHNR and CDR2 FQNEAQ (reference sequence). V gave up 5 bases and J gave up 0 bases, with 9 bases separating them. This CDR3 region has 14 residues. The CDR3 sequence is CASSGTGSTDTQYF. The CDR3 DNA reads as TGTGCCAGCAGCGGGACTGGAAGCACAGATACGCAGTATTTT.

The chain joins TRBV12-3 or TRBV12-4 to TRBJ1-2; D is unresolved. CDR3 length: 13 amino acids. V was cut by 2 bases and J by 4 bases, with 8 bases left in between. CDR3 loop: CASSLSGFYGYTF. Here the CDR3 DNA reads TGTGCCAGCAGTTTATCCGGGTTCTATGGCTACACCTTC.

The genes are TRBV6-2 or TRBV6-3 and TRBJ1-5; the match to TRBD1 covers 9 bases. CDR3 size: 15 residues. V was clipped by 5 bases and J by 5 bases; unmatched bases: 7. Germline-derived CDR1 and CDR2 are MNHEY and SVGEGT. CDR3 bases: TGTGCCAGCAGTACCTTGGGACAGGGCTATCAGCCCCAGCATTTT. This gives the protein CASSTLGQGYQPQHF.

V and J are TRBV28 and TRBJ2-3; a weak D match, TRBD1 (6 bases). Trimming pared 5 bases from V and 1 base from J, leaving 13 bases between. The CDR3 spans 15 residues. The germline CDR1 and CDR2 sequences are MDHEN and SYDVKM. The CDR3 sequence: CASSLIRTGTDTQYF. The CDR3 nucleotides are TGTGCCAGCAGTCTCATCCGGACAGGCACAGATACGCAGTATTTT.

The V gene is TRBV19, the J gene TRBJ1-5, with no clear D. The CDR3 is 14 amino acids. Germline values: CDR1 LNHDA, CDR2 SQIVND (reference sequence). V was shortened by 4 bases and J by 9 bases, with 16 bases between the two germline ends. CDR3 in amino acids: CASSNAGLRRPQHF. DNA of the CDR3: TGTGCCAGTAGTAATGCCGGGTTGAGACGGCCCCAGCATTTT.

The V and J genes are TRBV7-3 and TRBJ2-3, with D possibly being TRBD2 (5 bases). The length of the CDR3 is 13 residues. CDR1 is SGHTA and CDR2 is FQGTGA in the germline V gene. The germline V and J ends were trimmed by 5 bases and 6 bases, with 12 bases remaining between them. CDR3 in amino acids: CASSPTGSDTQYF. The CDR3 DNA follows: TGTGCCAGCAGCCCCACGGGGAGTGATACGCAGTATTTT.

This chain uses TRBV7-9 with TRBJ2-5; 8 bases are shared with TRBD2. V was clipped by 9 bases and J by 7 bases; unmatched bases: 10. This CDR3 is built from 13 residues. CDR1 SEHNR and CDR2 FQNEAQ come from the germline V gene (reference sequence). CDR3 bases: TGTGCCAGTGGAATAGCGGGAATGGTGACCCAGTACTTC. This encodes CASGIAGMVTQYF.

This chain connects TRBV5-6 to TRBJ1-1, with D possibly matching TRBD1 (5 bases). Trimming removed 6 bases at V and 3 bases at J, with 18 bases between. Germline V gene lookup returns CDR1 SGHDT and CDR2 YYEEEE. This CDR3 contains 15 residues. CDR3 residues: CASISRGIGYTEAFF. CDR3 nucleotides: TGTGCCAGCATAAGTAGGGGAATTGGGTACACTGAAGCTTTCTTT.

The chain carries TRBV6-5 and TRBJ1-3, with a possible D match to TRBD1 (6 bases). From germline, CDR1 is MNHEY and CDR2 SVGAGI. This CDR3 has 15 residues. V was trimmed by 5 bases and J by 2 bases, leaving 13 bases between them. CDR3 DNA sequence: TGTGCCAGCAGTACCTCATGGGGGCCTGGAAACACCATATATTTT. This codes for CASSTSWGPGNTIYF.